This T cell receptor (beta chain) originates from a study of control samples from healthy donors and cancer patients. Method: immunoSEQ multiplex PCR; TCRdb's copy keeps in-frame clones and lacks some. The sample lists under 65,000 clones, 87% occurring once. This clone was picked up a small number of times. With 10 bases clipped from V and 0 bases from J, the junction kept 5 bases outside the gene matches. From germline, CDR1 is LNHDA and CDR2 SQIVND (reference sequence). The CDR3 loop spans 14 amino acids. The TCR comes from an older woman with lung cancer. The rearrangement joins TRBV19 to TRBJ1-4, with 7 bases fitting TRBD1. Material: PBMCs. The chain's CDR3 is CATKDRPTNEKLFF. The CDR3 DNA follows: TGTGCCACCAAGGACAGGCCAACTAATGAAAAACTGTTTTTT.